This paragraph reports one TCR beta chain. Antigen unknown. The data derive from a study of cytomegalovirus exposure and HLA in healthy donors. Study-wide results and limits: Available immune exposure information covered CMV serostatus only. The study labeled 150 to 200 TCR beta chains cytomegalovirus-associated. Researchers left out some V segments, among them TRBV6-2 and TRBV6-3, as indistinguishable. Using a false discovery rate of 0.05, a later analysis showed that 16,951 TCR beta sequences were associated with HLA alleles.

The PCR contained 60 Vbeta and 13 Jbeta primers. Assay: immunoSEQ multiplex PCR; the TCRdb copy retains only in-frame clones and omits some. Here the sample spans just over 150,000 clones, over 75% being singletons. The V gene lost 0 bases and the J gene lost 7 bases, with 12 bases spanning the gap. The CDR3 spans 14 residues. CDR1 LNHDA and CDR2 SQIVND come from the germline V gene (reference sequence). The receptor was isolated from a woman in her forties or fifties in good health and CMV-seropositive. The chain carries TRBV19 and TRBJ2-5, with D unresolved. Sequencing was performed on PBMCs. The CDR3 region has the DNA TGTGCCAGTAGTATAGAGCGCGGCAGAGGGACCCAGTACTTC. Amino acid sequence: CASSIERGRGTQYF.